The 26 T cell receptor beta chains below all came from one sample that was sequenced in a study of T cells in Graves' hyperthyroidism and ophthalmopathy. Amplified TCR beta CDR3 regions came from RNA transcripts. The TCR CDR3 was amplified in a first-round RT-PCR using the HTBI primer set. In TCRdb, the multiplex PCR reads were re-called with MiXCR into one record per CDR3 protein. The sample lists some 570,000 distinct CDR3 sequences, around 14% seen once, with roughly 7.1% in the top ten. The sample comprised blood. All receptors derive from a woman aged 18-29 years with Graves' ophthalmopathy.

This clonotype was counted many times. The V call is TRBV7-4, the J call TRBJ2-2; 8 bases fit TRBD2. The J segment lost 0 bases and the V segment lost 1 base, leaving 10 bases of the junction unmatched. In germline, CDR1 is SGHVT, CDR2 SQSDAQ. CDR3 size: 19 residues. DNA for the CDR3: TGTGCCAGCAGCTTAGTTTATTGGCGGCGGGAGGCGAACACCGGGGAGCTGTTTTTT. Translating it yields CASSLVYWRREANTGELFF.

This chain connects TRBV6-2 or TRBV6-3 to TRBJ2-3; D remains unclear. The CDR3 is 14 residues long. Trimming left V 2 bases short and J 0 bases short, with 6 bases between. CDR1 is MNHEY, CDR2 SVGEGT, per germline. CDR3 nucleotides: TGTGCCAGCAGTTACGGGCGAAGCACAGATACGCAGTATTTT. Translated: CASSYGRSTDTQYF.

This clonotype was detected a few times. Given a much more abundant clone one base away, this may be a read error. V and J are TRBV6-1 and TRBJ2-3, with 7 bases lining up with TRBD2. Germline loops: CDR1 MNHNS, CDR2 SASEGT. The CDR3 has 14 amino acids. CDR3 in amino acids: CATERGGSTDTRYF. The DNA for the CDR3 is TGTGCCACCGAGCGGGGTGGGAGCACAGATACGCGGTATTTT.

On this clonotype: Just one base apart from a much larger clone, this may be a read error. The genes are TRBV3-1 and TRBJ2-1; no firm D call. Germline loops: CDR1 LGHDT, CDR2 YNNKEL (reference sequence). CDR3 length equals 13 residues. Trimming took off 3 bases at V and 8 bases at J, with 11 bases between the two ends. CDR3 nucleotides: TGTGCCAGCAGCCAGTCTGAGCAGGATGAGCAGTTCTTC. This gives the protein CASSQSEQDEQFF.

Details on this clonotype: At one of its ends the junction is not consistent with the germline gene, which may arise from a read error. The chain couples TRBV6-1 to TRBJ2-1; a weak D match, TRBD2 (5 bases). CDR3 size: 15 residues. Germline V gene data show CDR1 as MNHNS and CDR2 as SASEGT. This chain's CDR3 is CASVHKGDSGNEQSF. In DNA, the CDR3 is TGTGCCAGCGTCCATAAGGGAGACTCCGGCAATGAGCAGTCCTTC.

The rearrangement uses TRBV27 and TRBJ1-5; D is ambiguous. V gave up 2 bases and J gave up 7 bases, with 12 bases separating them. Germline V gene lookup returns CDR1 MNHEY and CDR2 SMNVEV (reference sequence). This CDR3 comprises 14 residues. CDR3 residues: CASSLNGPLQPQHF. DNA for the CDR3: TGTGCCAGCAGTTTAAATGGGCCCCTGCAGCCCCAGCATTTT.

This clonotype was found many times. The chain is built from TRBV7-9 and TRBJ1-2, with 9 bases that match TRBD1. Germline lookup yields CDR1 SEHNR and CDR2 FQNEAQ (reference sequence). J was trimmed by 6 bases and V by 5 bases; bases with no gene match: 7. CDR3 length equals 14 residues. The CDR3 sequence is CASSETGTGNGYTF. The CDR3, as DNA: TGTGCCAGCAGCGAGACCGGGACAGGGAATGGCTACACCTTC.

This clonotype showed up many times. The chain employs TRBV20-1 and TRBJ2-3, with 7 bases identical to TRBD2. CDR3 length equals 16 residues. Germline V CDR1 and CDR2: DFQATT, SNEGSKA (reference sequence). Losses at the gene ends were 1 base for V and 3 bases for J; bases not matched to a gene: 10. The CDR3 here is CSARGGWGEGTDTQYF. CDR3 coding DNA: TGCAGTGCTAGAGGAGGCTGGGGGGAGGGTACAGATACGCAGTATTTT.

J is TRBJ1-5 and V is TRBV18, with no clear D. The V and J ends lost 0 bases and 2 bases respectively, with 14 bases between them. The CDR3 contains 17 residues. Germline lookup yields CDR1 KGHSH and CDR2 LQKENI. This CDR3 reads CASSPPPDYRGNQPQHF. The CDR3 bases are TGTGCCAGCTCACCACCTCCGGACTATAGGGGCAATCAGCCCCAGCATTTT.

This clonotype was detected ten times or more. The chain links TRBV7-3 to TRBJ2-2; D unresolved. Germline CDR1 reads SGHTA; CDR2 reads FQGTGA. The CDR3 runs 15 residues. V lost 0 bases to trimming and J lost 1 base, with 6 bases between them. The CDR3 region is CASSLTNQNTGELFF. The DNA of the CDR3 is TGTGCCAGCAGCTTAACGAATCAGAACACCGGGGAGCTGTTTTTT. Full variable domain (remainder filled in from reference TRBV7-3 and TRBJ2-2): GAGVSQTPSNKVTEKGKYVELRCDPISGHTALYWYRQSLGQGPEFLIYFQGTGAADDSGLPNDRFFAVRPEGSVSTLKIQRTERGDSAVYLCASSLTNQNTGELFFGEGSRLTVL.

In this sample, this clonotype turned up many times. This chain uses TRBV19 with TRBJ1-2, with no clear D. The CDR3 runs to 15 residues. Germline V gives CDR1 LNHDA, CDR2 SQIVND (reference sequence). Trimming shortened V by 3 bases and J by 3 bases, and 14 bases separated the two germline ends. CDR3 region: CASSMLVGGDYGYTF. The CDR3 DNA reads TGTGCCAGTAGTATGTTGGTGGGAGGCGACTATGGCTACACCTTC.

This clonotype has at least ten counts. V is TRBV4-2 and J is TRBJ2-1, with TRBD2 matching 7 bases. Germline-derived CDR1 and CDR2 are LGHNA and YNFKEQ. V lost 0 bases and J lost 4; bases outside the gene matches: 6. The CDR3 extends over 16 amino acids. The CDR3, as DNA: TGTGCCAGCAGCCAAGATTGGCTAGCGGAGTACAATGAGCAGTTCTTC. Protein sequence: CASSQDWLAEYNEQFF.

This clonotype was seen ten or more times. The chain has TRBV28 and TRBJ2-1; TRBD1 matches at 11 bases. V was clipped by 8 bases and J by 7 bases; unmatched bases: 1. Germline assignment: CDR1 MDHEN and CDR2 SYDVKM. This CDR3 spans 12 amino acids. CDR3 DNA sequence: TGTGCCAGCGGGACAGGGGGGAATGAGCAGTTCTTC. The encoded protein is CASGTGGNEQFF.

This clonotype was counted at least ten times. The chain is built from TRBV2 and TRBJ2-3; D is unclear. The V gene's germline CDR1 is SNHLY and CDR2 FYNNEI. V was trimmed by 0 bases and J by 2 bases, leaving 9 bases between them. The CDR3 length is 15 residues. This CDR3 is CASSEARQFTDTQYF. The CDR3 DNA follows: TGTGCCAGCAGTGAAGCGCGCCAGTTCACAGATACGCAGTATTTT.

This clonotype was detected many times. CDR3 sequence: CAWCPDSSNTEAFF. DNA for the CDR3: TGTGCCTGGTGCCCTGACAGCTCGAACACTGAAGCTTTCTTT. The J gene is TRBJ1-1, the V gene TRBV30; weak D call: TRBD1 (5 bases). The CDR3 loop spans 14 amino acids. Germline V gene lookup returns CDR1 GTSNPN and CDR2 SVGIG (reference sequence). The V end lost 5 bases, the J end lost 1 base, and 14 bases lay between the germline ends. The variable domain in full, completed from reference TRBV30 and TRBJ1-1, reads SQTIHQWPATLVQPVGSPLSLECTVEGTSNPNLYWYRQAAGRGLQLLFYSVGIGQISSEVPQNLSASRPQDRQFILSSKKLLLSDSGFYLCAWCPDSSNTEAFFGQGTRLTVV.

The chain is built from TRBV4-3 and TRBJ2-5; tentatively, D is TRBD2 (7 bases). This CDR3 region has 16 residues. Trimming shortened V by 8 bases and J by 1 base, and 20 bases separated the two germline ends. The V gene's germline CDR1 is LGHNA and CDR2 YSLEER. CDR3 residues: CASGRQGGGFQETQYF. The CDR3 bases are TGCGCCAGCGGCCGCCAAGGGGGGGGCTTCCAAGAGACCCAGTACTTC.

This clonotype was detected a few times. This sequence joins TRBV2 and TRBJ2-5, with 7 positions matching TRBD1. CDR3 length: 16 amino acids. Germline loops: CDR1 SNHLY, CDR2 FYNNEI. The V segment lost 4 bases and the J segment 7 bases; nucleotides outside the gene matches: 15. DNA for the CDR3: TGTGCCAGCAGTGTACACAGGGGAATATCATCAGGGACCCAGTACTTC. Translating gives CASSVHRGISSGTQYF.

This clonotype was detected ten times or more. The gene calls are TRBV7-9 and TRBJ2-1; D unresolved. The CDR3 is 18 residues long. The V end lost 5 bases, the J end lost 4 bases, and 24 bases lay between the germline ends. Germline CDR1 reads SEHNR; CDR2 reads FQNEAQ (reference sequence). This CDR3 is CASSPGRPPAATYNEQFF. The DNA of the CDR3 is TGTGCCAGCAGCCCCGGCAGACCCCCGGCGGCAACATACAATGAGCAGTTCTTC.

The CDR3 here is CASSWVWGPLGGYGYTF. The CDR3 DNA follows: TGTGCCAGCAGTTGGGTCTGGGGACCCCTCGGAGGGTATGGCTACACCTTC. The chain is built from TRBV28 and TRBJ1-2; tentative D call: TRBD1 (5 bases). This CDR3 comprises 17 residues. The V end lost 4 bases, the J end lost 5 bases, and 23 bases lay between the germline ends. Germline values: CDR1 MDHEN, CDR2 SYDVKM.

The table lists this clonotype with many counts. The chain uses TRBV7-2 and TRBJ1-3; D gene unclear. This CDR3 spans 15 amino acids. Germline CDR1 is SGHTA and CDR2 is FQGNSA. The V end was cut by 5 bases, the J end by 2 bases, with 13 bases between. CDR3 sequence: CASSRYPVPGNTIYF. The CDR3 bases are TGTGCCAGCAGCCGGTATCCCGTCCCTGGAAACACCATATATTTT.

This clonotype was observed many times. The V gene is TRBV24-1, the J gene TRBJ1-1; possible D gene TRBD1, 6 bases. Germline V gives CDR1 KGHDR, CDR2 SFDVKD. Trimming shortened V by 3 bases and J by 5 bases, and 18 bases separated the two germline ends. The CDR3 covers 16 residues. The CDR3 DNA reads TGTGCCACCAGTGATGGGAGTGGGGGGCGAGGGACTGAAGCTTTCTTT. Translating it yields CATSDGSGGRGTEAFF.

This clonotype showed up many times. V usage is TRBV11-2 and J usage is TRBJ2-1; 11 positions match TRBD1. The ends lost 6 bases at V and 6 bases at J; junction bases unmatched: 7. Germline CDR1 SGHAT, CDR2 FQNNGV. CDR3 length equals 15 residues. As DNA, the CDR3 is TGTGCCAGCAGTCTCGGACAGGGGGCATTCAATGAGCAGTTCTTC. Translation gives CASSLGQGAFNEQFF.

This clonotype appeared a single time. It may be a read error: a sequence one base away is much more abundant. The chain joins TRBV7-2 to TRBJ2-5; TRBD2 matches 10 bases. The germline CDR1 and CDR2 sequences are SGHTA and FQGNSA. This CDR3 spans 15 amino acids. V was clipped by 3 bases and J by 2 bases; unmatched bases: 3. CDR3 loop: CTSSFSSGGQETQYF. CDR3 DNA: TGTACCAGCAGCTTCTCTAGCGGGGGACAAGAGACCCAGTACTTC.

This clonotype has just one count. This chain connects TRBV27 to TRBJ2-7, with 12 bases identical to TRBD2. With V trimmed by 1 base and J by 3 bases, 4 bases remained unmatched. Germline lookup yields CDR1 MNHEY and CDR2 SMNVEV (reference sequence). The CDR3 consists of 16 residues. The chain's CDR3 is CASSLLTSGSNYEQYF. The CDR3 DNA sequence: TGTGCCAGCAGTTTATTGACTAGCGGGAGTAACTACGAGCAGTACTTC.

Worth noting for this clonotype: Germline is not matched at one junction end, which may reflect a read error. This chain joins TRBV6-1 and TRBJ1-5; D might be TRBD1 (6 bases). The CDR3 sequence is 14 residues long. Germline CDR1 and CDR2: MNHNS and SASEGT. The CDR3 reads CAGSEAGAGQPQHF. As DNA, the CDR3 is TGTGCCGGCAGTGAAGCAGGGGCGGGACAGCCCCAGCATTTT.

The CDR3 DNA sequence: TGTGCCAGCAGCTTATGGGACAGCGAACGCGGCTACACCTTC. Translation gives CASSLWDSERGYTF. The chain couples TRBV7-9 to TRBJ1-2, with TRBD1 matching over 7 bases. V was pared by 2 bases and J by 8 bases, with 8 bases of the junction left unmatched. CDR3 size: 14 residues. The V gene's germline CDR1 is SEHNR and CDR2 FQNEAQ (reference sequence).